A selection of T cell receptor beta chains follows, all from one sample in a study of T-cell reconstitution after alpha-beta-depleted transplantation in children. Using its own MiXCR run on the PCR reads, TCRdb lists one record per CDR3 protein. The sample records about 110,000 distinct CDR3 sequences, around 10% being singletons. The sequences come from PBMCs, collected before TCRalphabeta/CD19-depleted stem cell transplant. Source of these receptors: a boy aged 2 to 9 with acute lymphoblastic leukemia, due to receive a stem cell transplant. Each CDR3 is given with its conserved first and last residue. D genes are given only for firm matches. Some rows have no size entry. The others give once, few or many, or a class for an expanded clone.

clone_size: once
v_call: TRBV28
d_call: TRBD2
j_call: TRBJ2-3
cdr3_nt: TGTGCCAGCAATAATTGGGGGGGTAGCACAGATACGCAGTATTTT
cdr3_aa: CASNNWGGSTDTQYF

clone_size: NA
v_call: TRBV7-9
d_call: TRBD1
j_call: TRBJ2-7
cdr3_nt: TGTGCCAGCAGCTCCCAGAGGACAGGGGGGCGCGAGCAGTACTTC
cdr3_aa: CASSSQRTGGREQYF

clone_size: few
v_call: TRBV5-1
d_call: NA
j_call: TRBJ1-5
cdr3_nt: TGCGCCAGCAGCTTGGGAGAGGGCGATCAGCCCCAGCATTTT
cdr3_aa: CASSLGEGDQPQHF

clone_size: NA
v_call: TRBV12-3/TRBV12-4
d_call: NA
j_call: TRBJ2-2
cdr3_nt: TGTGCCAGCAGCCCTTTCACCGGGGAGCTGTTTTTT
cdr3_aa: CASSPFTGELFF

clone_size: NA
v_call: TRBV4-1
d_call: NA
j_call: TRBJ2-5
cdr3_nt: TGCGCCAGCAGCCAAGGGACAGCCGGGGAGGAGACCCAGTACTTC
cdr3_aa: CASSQGTAGEETQYF

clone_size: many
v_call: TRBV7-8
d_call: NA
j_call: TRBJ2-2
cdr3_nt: TGTGCCAGCAGCGTAACCGGGGAGCTGTTTTTT
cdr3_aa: CASSVTGELFF

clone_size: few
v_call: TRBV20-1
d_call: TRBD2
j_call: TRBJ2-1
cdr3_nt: TGCAGTGCTTCCGGGACTAGCGGGATTAATGAGCAGTTCTTC
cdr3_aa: CSASGTSGINEQFF

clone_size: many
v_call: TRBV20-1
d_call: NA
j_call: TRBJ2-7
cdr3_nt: TGCAGTGCTAGAGAGGGGGTAGACGAGCAGTACTTC
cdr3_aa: CSAREGVDEQYF

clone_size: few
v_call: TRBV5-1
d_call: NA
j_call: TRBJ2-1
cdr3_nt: TGCGCCAGCAGCTTTGTAGACTACCTCCTATCCTACAATGAGCAGTTCTTC
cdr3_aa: CASSFVDYLLSYNEQFF

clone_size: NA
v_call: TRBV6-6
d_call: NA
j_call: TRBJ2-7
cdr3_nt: TGTGCCAGCACCCCGGACGCGGCCTACGAGCAGTACTTC
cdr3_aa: CASTPDAAYEQYF

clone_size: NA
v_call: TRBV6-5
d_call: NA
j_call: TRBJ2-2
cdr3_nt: TGTGCCAGCAGTTACTCGAAGGCTGGGAACACCGGGGAGCTGTTTTTT
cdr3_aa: CASSYSKAGNTGELFF

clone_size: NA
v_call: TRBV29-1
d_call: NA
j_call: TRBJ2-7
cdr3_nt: TGCAGCGTTGGACAGGAGGCCACTAGGAACGAGCAGTACTTC
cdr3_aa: CSVGQEATRNEQYF

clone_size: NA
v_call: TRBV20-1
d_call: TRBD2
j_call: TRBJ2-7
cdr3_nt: TGCAGTGCTCGGGACTATTCCTACGAGCAGTACTTC
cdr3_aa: CSARDYSYEQYF

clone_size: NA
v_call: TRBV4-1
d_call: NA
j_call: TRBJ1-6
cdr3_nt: TGCGCCAGCAGCCAAGAGGGGCAGGGCTCCTATAATTCACCCCTCCACTTT
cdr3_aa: CASSQEGQGSYNSPLHF

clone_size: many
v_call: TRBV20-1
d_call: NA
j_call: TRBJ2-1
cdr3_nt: TGCAGTGCTCCACCAATCAGAGGTAAAAATGAGCAGTTCTTC
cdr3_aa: CSAPPIRGKNEQFF

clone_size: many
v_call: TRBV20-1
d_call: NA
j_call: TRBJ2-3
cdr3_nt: TGCAGTGCTAGATGGTCCCTGGGCACAGATACGCAGTATTTT
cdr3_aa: CSARWSLGTDTQYF

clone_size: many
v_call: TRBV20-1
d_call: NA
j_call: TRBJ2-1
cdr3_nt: TGCAGTGCTCCGACGCCCACGATCGGGTCCTACAATGAGCAGTTCTTC
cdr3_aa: CSAPTPTIGSYNEQFF

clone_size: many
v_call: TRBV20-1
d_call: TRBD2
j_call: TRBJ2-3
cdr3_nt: TGCAGTGCTAGAGGGCTCGGAGGGGCTAGCGGGCAGATCACAGATACGCAGTATTTT
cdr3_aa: CSARGLGGASGQITDTQYF

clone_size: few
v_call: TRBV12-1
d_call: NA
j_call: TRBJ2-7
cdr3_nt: TGTGCCAGCAGCTGGCAGAAGACCCACGAGCAGTACTTC
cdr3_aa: CASSWQKTHEQYF